The 12 T cell receptor beta chains below were found in one sample sequenced in a study of human T cells and chemical hapten exposure. The treatment is: therapeutic diphenylcyclopropenone sensitization with weekly scalp DPC. Each cDNA molecule in the library carried unique molecular identifiers. Each CDR3 protein is one row after TCRdb ran MiXCR on the reads. Among roughly 170 distinct CDR3 sequences, about 47% were seen once, and the ten largest hold 18%. The sequencing here drew on whole blood, taken before DPC sensitization or 2, 6, or about 24 weeks after (not recorded which). The receptors come from an adult with alopecia areata. Some clones in this sample may be carry-over from other donors' samples. This table probably holds off-target reads from a library built for another chain.

This clonotype was counted only a few times. V usage is TRBV6-1 and J usage is TRBJ2-3; 8 bases map to TRBD2. Trimming cost V 7 bases and J 0 bases; bases outside gene matches: 9. Germline CDR1 is MNHNS and CDR2 is SASEGT. This CDR3 is built from 16 residues. The CDR3 protein is CASIRSGGPSTDTQYF. In DNA, the CDR3 is TGTGCCAGCATCAGAAGCGGGGGCCCTAGCACAGATACGCAGTATTTT.

This rearrangement joins TRBV6-5 to TRBJ2-6; 9 bases fit TRBD1. J was trimmed by 0 bases and V by 0 bases; bases with no gene match: 6. Per germline, CDR1 MNHEY and CDR2 SVGAGI. The CDR3 is 19 residues long. The CDR3, as DNA: TGTGCCAGCAGTTACTCGGGCGGACAGGGGAGCTCTGGGGCCAACGTCCTGACTTTC. It specifies CASSYSGGQGSSGANVLTF.

This sequence joins TRBV12-3 or TRBV12-4 and TRBJ2-5, with 8 nucleotides matching TRBD1. This CDR3 comprises 15 residues. V trimming: 4 bases; J trimming: 4 bases; junction bases outside the gene matches: 8. CDR3 DNA sequence: TGTGCCAGCAGTTCCCCCTGGACAGGGAGAGAGACCCAGTACTTC. This codes for CASSSPWTGRETQYF.

The V gene is TRBV27, the J gene TRBJ1-1; D remains unclear. Deletions cut 6 bases from V and 8 bases from J, with 10 bases between. Germline V gene sequence: CDR1 MNHEY, CDR2 SMNVEV (reference sequence). The CDR3 sequence is 11 residues long. The CDR3 reads CASSGGREAFF. CDR3 in DNA: TGTGCCAGCAGCGGAGGGCGGGAAGCTTTCTTT.

The chain employs TRBV29-1 and TRBJ1-3, with a weak D call TRBD1 (6 bases). Germline-derived CDR1 and CDR2 are SQVTM and ANQGSEA. The CDR3 covers 15 residues. The germline V and J ends were trimmed by 7 bases and 3 bases, with 19 bases remaining between them. CDR3 nucleotides: TGCAGCGCCGCATCGGGGGCGGCAGGTGGAAACACCATATATTTT. This sequence encodes CSAASGAAGGNTIYF.

V gene TRBV19 combines with J gene TRBJ2-7; 8 bases are shared with TRBD1. The germline CDR1 and CDR2 sequences are LNHDA and SQIVND (reference sequence). V shed 6 bases, J shed 6 bases, and the junction held 10 bases outside the gene matches. This CDR3 is built from 14 residues. In DNA, the CDR3 is TGTGCCAGTAGGTCGCCAGGGGGCCGGGGCGAGCAGTACTTC. It encodes CASRSPGGRGEQYF.

V is TRBV6-1 and J is TRBJ1-5, with unresolved D. V gave up 3 bases and J gave up 4 bases, with 10 bases separating them. This CDR3 is 14 amino acids long. Germline CDR1 is MNHNS and CDR2 is SASEGT. The CDR3 here is CASSDGIANQPQHF. In DNA, the CDR3 is TGTGCCAGCAGTGACGGGATAGCGAATCAGCCCCAGCATTTT.

Here the CDR3 reads CASSLPRVAYNEQFF. CDR3 DNA: TGTGCCAGCTCACTGCCCAGGGTCGCCTACAATGAGCAGTTCTTC. This chain connects TRBV18 to TRBJ2-1; D is perhaps TRBD1 (5 bases). CDR1 KGHSH and CDR2 LQKENI come from the germline V gene. The CDR3 contains 15 residues. Trimming stripped 4 bases from V and 2 bases from J, with 12 bases between.

This clonotype came up a few times. J is TRBJ2-3 and V is TRBV12-3 or TRBV12-4; 12 nucleotides agree with TRBD2. The CDR3 is 16 residues long. Losses at the gene ends were 5 bases for V and 6 bases for J; bases not matched to a gene: 9. The CDR3 protein is CASSLPSGGAPDTQYF. CDR3 nucleotides: TGTGCCAGCAGTCTGCCTAGCGGGGGGGCCCCGGATACGCAGTATTTT.

This clonotype was observed a few times. The rearrangement joins TRBV23-1 to TRBJ1-5; D uncertain. TRBV23-1 is an ORF for which the function is uncertain. The CDR3 is 10 residues long. The V gene lost 7 bases and the J gene lost 6 bases, with 4 bases spanning the gap. The CDR3 sequence is CASKTQPQHF. CDR3 DNA sequence: TGCGCCAGCAAAACTCAGCCCCAGCATTTT.

The chain is built from TRBV3-1 and TRBJ2-7; D perhaps matches TRBD2 (6 bases). This CDR3 is 14 amino acids long. V was shortened by 0 bases and J by 11 bases, with 17 bases between the two germline ends. Germline V CDR1 and CDR2: LGHDT, YNNKEL (reference sequence). CDR3 sequence (DNA): TGTGCCAGCAGCCAAGACCCGGCTAGCGTAAGAGAGTACTTC. Protein product: CASSQDPASVREYF.

This clonotype came up a few times. The chain uses TRBV11-2 and TRBJ1-1; no clear D gene. The CDR3 contains 16 residues. Germline CDR1 SGHAT, CDR2 FQNNGV. Trimming took off 5 bases at V and 7 bases at J, with 23 bases between the two ends. The CDR3 region has the DNA TGTGCCAGCAGCCCAGCAGTGGACCTATTGTTAATTGAAGCTTTCTTT. The encoded protein is CASSPAVDLLLIEAFF.